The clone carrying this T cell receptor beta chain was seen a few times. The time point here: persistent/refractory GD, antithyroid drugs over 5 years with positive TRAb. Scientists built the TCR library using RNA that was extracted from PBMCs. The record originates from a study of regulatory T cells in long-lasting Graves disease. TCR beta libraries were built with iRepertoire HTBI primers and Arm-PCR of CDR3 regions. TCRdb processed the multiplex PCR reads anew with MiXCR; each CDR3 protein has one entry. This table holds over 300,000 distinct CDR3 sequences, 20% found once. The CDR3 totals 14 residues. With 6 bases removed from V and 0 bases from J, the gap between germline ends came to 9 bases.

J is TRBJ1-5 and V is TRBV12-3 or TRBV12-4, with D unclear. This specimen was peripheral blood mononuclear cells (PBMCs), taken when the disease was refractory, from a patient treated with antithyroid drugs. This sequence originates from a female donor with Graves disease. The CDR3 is CASSLKDSNQPQHF. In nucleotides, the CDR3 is TGTGCCAGCAGCTTGAAGGATAGCAATCAGCCCCAGCATTTT.